Listed here is a single T cell receptor (beta chain). Its antigen target is currently unknown. This entry comes from a study of monozygotic twins with inflammatory bowel disease (dated by TCRdb to 2018 to 2020). Looking at the study overall: The full study comprised 28 monozygotic twin pairs: nine German pairs (four IBD-concordant, five IBD-discordant) and 19 IBD-discordant Danish pairs. Disease-associated traits were sought mainly through comparisons between IBD patients and their genetically identical healthy co-twins within discordant pairs. Each individual had, on average, about 151 000 unique TCRalpha sequences and 181 000 unique TCRbeta sequences available for analysis. Beyond this particular receptor, the publication reports: Compared with healthy twins, IBD patients shared fewer clonotypes with other individuals, and the difference was most pronounced in patients with signs of disease activity. Concordant and discordant twins showed no difference in repertoire similarity, possibly because of limited statistical power. Different T cell subtypes could not be distinguished in the analysis. Because patients received different immunosuppressive treatments, the repertoires may have picked up extra background noise and variability between individuals. A decrease in TCRbeta repertoire diversity, as measured by inverse Simpson index, was observed in IBD patients compared with their healthy co-twins. The results gave no support for a single strong signal or clonotype linked to IBD.

Library preparation used 5' RACE. The input for every TCR library was approximately 3,500 ng of total RNA. For each sample, cDNA synthesis was carried out in eight separate reactions using SMARTScribe reverse transcriptase. Unique molecular identifiers containing a 6-nucleotide sample barcode were introduced through template switching during cDNA synthesis. Two nested PCRs of approximately 16 and 10 cycles amplified the TCRalpha and TCRbeta cDNA, and bead purification followed each PCR. Before amplification, the cDNA was treated with uracil DNA-glycosylase and purified using the QIAquick PCR purification kit. The second PCR was the step at which Illumina TruSeq-compatible adapters and sample-specific barcodes were added. TapeStation and Qubit were used to check library quality and concentration, and roughly 4.6 ng of each library was pooled. Sequencing of pooled libraries was carried out on an Illumina HiSeq2500 single-index Rapid Run using 2 x 100 bp reads and custom sequencing primers. The authors' analysis ran thus. MiGEC version 1.2.6 was used for UMI-based consensus assembly to correct PCR and sequencing errors. V(D)J alignment, clonotype assembly and CDR3 extraction were performed with MiXCR version 2.1.1. Gene usage, clonotype sharing and MAIT/NKT TCR abundance were normalised by analysing the top 1000, 10 000 and 20 000 clonotypes per sample. Diversity was computed as the inverse Simpson index with the vegan R package after downsampling to 27 000 UMIs. Paired Mann-Whitney U tests were applied to discordant twin pairs, with Benjamini-Hochberg correction for multiple testing. One entry per CDR3 protein sequence results from the TCRdb reprocessing of the reads, with DNA left out. Clone size and V and J calls follow TCRdb, not the original study. The sample table includes roughly 200,000 distinct CDR3 sequences. Roughly 1.7% of the sample is held by the ten biggest clonotypes.

Counted from cysteine to phenylalanine, this CDR3 has 15 amino acids. The DNA is unrecorded. The germline V gene (reference sequence) yields DFQATT for CDR1 and SNEGSKA for CDR2. From each donor, an approximately 2.5 ml peripheral blood sample was collected into PAXgene tubes and stored at -80 degrees C. Total RNA was isolated from whole blood with the PAXgene blood miRNA kit on an automated QIAcube, without T cell sorting. Peripheral blood from monozygotic twin pairs concordant or discordant for inflammatory bowel disease was subjected to deep TCRalpha and TCRbeta repertoire profiling with unique molecular barcoding. Smoking habits were recorded for all twin pairs, and each individual was classified as a current, former or never smoker.

The rearranged segments are TRBV20-1 and TRBJ1-6. The TCR sequence derives from a human donor with ulcerative colitis or Crohn's disease, or a healthy co-twin of an affected twin (not recorded which). The source material was blood. The CDR3 corresponds to CSARDPTGGHSPLHF.